Shown below are 23 T cell receptor beta chains from a single sample sequenced in a study of HIV-infected patients and healthy controls. Alpha and beta constant-region primers primed reverse transcription of around 500 ng RNA. Separate chain-specific third strand synthesis with multiplexing indices produced the alpha and beta libraries. TCRdb recomputed calls from the 5' RACE reads with MiXCR, one row per CDR3 protein. Of about 7,900 distinct CDR3 sequences listed, more than 7.5% were seen once; the top ten hold roughly 10%. Antiretroviral therapy had run roughly three months, about 14 weeks, before follow-up blood collection. No cell fractionation was done, so the repertoire covers all unsorted peripheral blood T cells. The sequences come from blood, collected during antiretroviral therapy. All receptors come from an adult with HIV infection.

This clonotype was detected many times. The chain employs TRBV10-3 and TRBJ2-1, with D possibly called TRBD1 or TRBD2 (5 bases each). The CDR3 spans 14 residues. V gave up 7 bases and J gave up 2 bases, with 12 bases separating them. Germline values: CDR1 ENHRY, CDR2 SYGVKD. This chain's CDR3 is CAITRGVAYNEQFF. DNA of the CDR3: TGTGCCATCACCAGAGGGGTGGCCTACAATGAGCAGTTCTTC.

The rearrangement uses TRBV20-1 and TRBJ2-4, with D perhaps matching TRBD2 (5 bases). With 1 base removed from V and 8 bases from J, the gap between germline ends came to 9 bases. This CDR3 spans 12 amino acids. Per germline, CDR1 DFQATT and CDR2 SNEGSKA (reference sequence). The CDR3: CSARAPGDIQYF. The CDR3 DNA follows: TGCAGTGCTAGAGCCCCCGGGGACATTCAGTACTTC.

This clonotype has ten or more counts. This chain connects TRBV19 to TRBJ2-3; D perhaps matches TRBD2 (6 bases). V shed 3 bases and J shed 0 bases, with 10 bases lying between them. Germline V CDR1 and CDR2: LNHDA, SQIVND (reference sequence). The CDR3 length is 15 residues. CDR3 sequence (DNA): TGTGCCAGTAGTATGGGGACTGTCAGCACAGATACGCAGTATTTT. Protein: CASSMGTVSTDTQYF.

CDR3 protein: CASSQDRGDQDEQFF. CDR3 nucleotides: TGCGCCAGCAGCCAGGACAGGGGGGATCAAGATGAGCAGTTCTTC. The chain joins TRBV5-1 to TRBJ2-1; 10 bases are a match to TRBD1. The J segment lost 8 bases and the V segment lost 4 bases, leaving 9 bases of the junction unmatched. The CDR3 contains 15 residues. Germline loops: CDR1 SGHRS, CDR2 YFSETQ.

In its sample, this clonotype is medium-sized. This chain joins TRBV27 and TRBJ1-1; D perhaps matches TRBD1 (6 bases). CDR3 length: 14 residues. CDR1 MNHEY and CDR2 SMNVEV come from the germline V gene (reference sequence). Deletions cut 3 bases from V and 1 base from J, with 9 bases between. As DNA, the CDR3 is TGTGCCAGCAGTTTGCAGGGGCGGAACACTGAAGCTTTCTTT. Protein: CASSLQGRNTEAFF.

This clonotype was seen at least ten times. This chain joins TRBV9 and TRBJ2-7, with 14 bases identical to TRBD2. V lost 2 bases and J lost 3; bases outside the gene matches: 4. CDR3 length: 16 residues. Germline V gives CDR1 SGDLS, CDR2 YYNGEE. The CDR3 coding sequence is TGTGCCAGCAGCGTTAGCGGGACTAGCGGGAGCTACGAGCAGTACTTC. Its translation is CASSVSGTSGSYEQYF.

This clonotype showed up many times. V and J are TRBV5-6 and TRBJ2-4; the D gene is possibly TRBD1 (5 bases). Per germline, CDR1 SGHDT and CDR2 YYEEEE. This CDR3 contains 12 residues. V dropped 0 bases and J dropped 12 bases, with 10 bases sitting between them. The DNA of the CDR3 is TGTGCCAGCAGCTTGGGCAGGGTGAATCAGTACTTC. Residues: CASSLGRVNQYF.

This CDR3 is CSARDPTGRMYGSTYEQYF. In nucleotides, the CDR3 is TGCAGTGCTAGAGACCCGACAGGGAGAATGTACGGGAGCACCTACGAGCAGTACTTC. V and J are TRBV20-1 and TRBJ2-7; D perhaps matches TRBD1 (7 bases). CDR3 size: 19 residues. The V end was cut by 0 bases, the J end by 2 bases, with 26 bases between. Germline loops: CDR1 DFQATT, CDR2 SNEGSKA (reference sequence).

The chain is built from TRBV23-1 and TRBJ2-1; a possible D gene is TRBD1 (6 bases). TRBV23-1 belongs to the ORF category, with a function that is uncertain. Trimming cost V 0 bases and J 8 bases, with 11 bases left between them. The CDR3 runs 14 residues. The CDR3 DNA sequence: TGCGCCAGCAGTCAATCGACTACAGGGTATGAGCAGTTCTTC. It encodes CASSQSTTGYEQFF.

This clonotype has at least ten counts. The gene calls are TRBV19 and TRBJ2-1, with 11 bases identical to TRBD1. After removal of 10 bases from V and 9 bases from J, the junction contained 14 bases not matched to a gene. CDR1 LNHDA and CDR2 SQIVND come from the germline V gene (reference sequence). The CDR3 has 15 residues. CDR3 in amino acids: CATASLDRGQGEQFF. Written as DNA, the CDR3 is TGTGCCACCGCTTCTTTGGACAGGGGGCAAGGTGAGCAGTTCTTC.

This clonotype was counted a single time. The rearrangement uses TRBV20-1 and TRBJ2-7; D ambiguous. The CDR3 has 13 amino acids. The germline V gene has CDR1 DFQATT and CDR2 SNEGSKA (reference sequence). V was clipped by 6 bases and J by 3 bases, with 15 bases between them. This CDR3 reads CSARSGPRYEQYF. CDR3 sequence (DNA): TGCAGTGCCCGCTCCGGACCCCGCTACGAGCAGTACTTC.

By share of the sample, this clonotype is medium-sized. The chain recombines TRBV30 with TRBJ1-1, with TRBD1 matching 10 bases. J was trimmed by 11 bases and V by 2 bases; bases with no gene match: 11. Looked up from germline, CDR1 is GTSNPN and CDR2 is SVGIG (reference sequence). The CDR3 sequence is 14 residues long. CDR3 loop: CAWSPIGQGVAAFF. The CDR3 region has the DNA TGTGCCTGGAGTCCGATAGGACAGGGGGTAGCGGCTTTCTTT.

V and J are TRBV7-9 and TRBJ1-2; TRBD1 agrees at 10 bases. The V gene's germline CDR1 is SEHNR and CDR2 FQNEAQ (reference sequence). V was clipped by 8 bases and J by 6 bases; unmatched bases: 9. The CDR3 is 14 residues long. The CDR3 spells CASPTGGSGHGYTF. Here the CDR3 DNA reads TGTGCCAGCCCGACAGGGGGCAGTGGCCATGGCTACACCTTC.

This clonotype is labeled as medium-sized. The V and J genes are TRBV2 and TRBJ2-6; D not certain. Trimming cost V 2 bases and J 3 bases, with 5 bases left between them. This CDR3 has 14 residues. Per the germline V gene, CDR1 is SNHLY and CDR2 is FYNNEI. The CDR3: CASSERSGANVLTF. In DNA, the CDR3 is TGTGCCAGCAGTGAAAGGAGTGGGGCCAACGTCCTGACTTTC. The variable domain in full, completed from reference TRBV2 and TRBJ2-6, reads EPEVTQTPSHQVTQMGQEVILRCVPISNHLYFYWYRQILGQKVEFLVSFYNNEISEKSEIFDDQFSVERPDGSNFTLKIRSTKLEDSAMYFCASSERSGANVLTFGAGSRLTVL.

V and J are TRBV20-1 and TRBJ1-1, with D unresolved. The CDR3 length is 13 residues. Germline V gene sequence: CDR1 DFQATT, CDR2 SNEGSKA (reference sequence). Trimming left V 2 bases short and J 0 bases short, with 7 bases between. The CDR3: CSARPHMNTEAFF. The CDR3 region has the DNA TGCAGTGCTAGACCCCACATGAACACTGAAGCTTTCTTT.

In its sample, this clonotype is medium-sized. The V and J genes are TRBV4-3 and TRBJ2-1; 10 nucleotides match TRBD2. Germline CDR1 and CDR2: LGHNA and YSLEER. V was pared by 8 bases and J by 6 bases, with 7 bases of the junction left unmatched. The CDR3 spans 14 residues. The CDR3 here is CASAWGTSVNEQFF. In DNA form, the CDR3 reads TGCGCCAGCGCCTGGGGGACTAGCGTCAATGAGCAGTTCTTC.

This clonotype appeared many times. V and J are TRBV6-6 and TRBJ2-1, with 12 bases lining up with TRBD2. Germline V gene lookup returns CDR1 MNHNY and CDR2 SVGAGI (reference sequence). The CDR3 covers 15 residues. The junction had 8 bases not matched to a gene; V was cut back by 6 bases and J by 8 bases. Written as DNA, the CDR3 is TGTGCCAGCAGAGGAACTAGCGGGAGGTCCGATGAGCAGTTCTTC. This codes for CASRGTSGRSDEQFF.

This clonotype was seen ten or more times. This chain uses TRBV7-9 with TRBJ2-5, with 7 bases matching TRBD2. This CDR3 spans 14 amino acids. Germline V CDR1 and CDR2: SEHNR, FQNEAQ (reference sequence). V trimming: 1 base; J trimming: 4 bases; junction bases outside the gene matches: 3. For the CDR3, the DNA is TGTGCCAGCAGCTTAGGGGACTATGGAGAGACCCAGTACTTC. This sequence encodes CASSLGDYGETQYF.

Judged by abundance, this clonotype is medium-sized. This chain connects TRBV24-1 to TRBJ2-5; no clear D gene. The CDR3 extends over 13 amino acids. Germline CDR1 is KGHDR and CDR2 is SFDVKD. With 0 bases removed from V and 2 bases from J, the gap between germline ends came to 3 bases. DNA of the CDR3: TGTGCCACCAGTGATTTGAATCAAGAGACCCAGTACTTC. Amino acids: CATSDLNQETQYF.

There are a few counts of this clonotype. This chain uses TRBV28 with TRBJ1-1; D gene unclear. Germline V gene data show CDR1 as MDHEN and CDR2 as SYDVKM. Trimming pared 6 bases from V and 1 base from J, leaving 12 bases between. The CDR3 sequence is 14 residues long. CDR3 sequence: CASRSSNSNTEAFF. The CDR3 DNA reads TGTGCCAGCAGGTCGAGTAATTCGAACACTGAAGCTTTCTTT. The complete variable domain, with remaining parts taken from reference TRBV28 and TRBJ1-1, reads DVKVTQSSRYLVKRTGEKVFLECVQDMDHENMFWYRQDPGLGLRLIYFSYDVKMKEKGDIPEGYSVSREKKERFSLILESASTNQTSMYLCASRSSNSNTEAFFGQGTRLTVV.

Judged by abundance, this clonotype is medium-sized. CDR3 region: CASSERHLEQFF. CDR3 in DNA: TGTGCCAGCAGTGAAAGGCATCTTGAGCAGTTCTTC. This chain connects TRBV2 to TRBJ2-1; the D is unclear. V was clipped by 2 bases and J by 9 bases, with 8 bases between them. Germline V gene data show CDR1 as SNHLY and CDR2 as FYNNEI. The CDR3 is 12 amino acids.

This clonotype was seen ten or more times. The V call is TRBV3-1, the J call TRBJ2-7, with 7 bases aligning to TRBD1. After removal of 0 bases from V and 4 bases from J, the junction contained 9 bases not matched to a gene. The V gene's germline CDR1 is LGHDT and CDR2 YNNKEL (reference sequence). This CDR3 is built from 16 residues. CDR3 in DNA: TGTGCCAGCAGCCAAGATCCCACAGGGGCCTCGTACGAGCAGTACTTC. Residues: CASSQDPTGASYEQYF.

This clonotype was seen ten or more times. The chain is built from TRBV7-2 and TRBJ2-1, with 9 bases identical to TRBD2. Germline-derived CDR1 and CDR2 are SGHTA and FQGNSA. This CDR3 region has 15 residues. J lost 9 bases, V lost 1 base, and 7 bases had no gene match. CDR3 in DNA: TGTGCCAGCAGCTTAGGGCGGGGGGGCCAGGGTGAGCAGTTCTTC. Translating it yields CASSLGRGGQGEQFF.